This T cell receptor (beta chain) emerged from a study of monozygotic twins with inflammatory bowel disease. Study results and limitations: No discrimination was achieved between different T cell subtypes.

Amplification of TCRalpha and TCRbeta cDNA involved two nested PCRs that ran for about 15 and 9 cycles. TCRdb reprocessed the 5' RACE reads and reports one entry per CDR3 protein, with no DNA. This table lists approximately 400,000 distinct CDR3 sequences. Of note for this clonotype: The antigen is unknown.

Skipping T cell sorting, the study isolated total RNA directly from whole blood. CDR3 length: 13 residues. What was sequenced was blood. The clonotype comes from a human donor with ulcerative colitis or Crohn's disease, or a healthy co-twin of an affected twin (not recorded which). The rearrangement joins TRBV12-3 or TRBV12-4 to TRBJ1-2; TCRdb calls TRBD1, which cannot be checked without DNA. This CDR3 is CASSFLDSYGYTF.